The rows below give T cell receptor beta chains drawn from one sample of a study of blood T cell repertoires in COVID-19. Profiled with immunoSEQ multiplex PCR; TCRdb holds only in-frame clones, not every one. Among 65,000 to 70,000 clones listed, just under 80% were seen once. The sequenced material came from peripheral blood. These receptors originate from a woman aged 60 to 75 with acute or convalescent COVID-19. The conserved cysteine and the conserved F or W are not part of the CDR3 here. The D gene is left open where the match is weak. Clone sizes are given selectively: once, few, many, or a class where the clone is expanded.

clone_size: .
v_call: TRBV9
d_call: .
j_call: TRBJ2-1
cdr3_aa: ASSVATGQPNEQF

clone_size: .
v_call: TRBV3-1/TRBV3-2
d_call: .
j_call: TRBJ1-2
cdr3_aa: ASSRRRGGPDYGYT

clone_size: .
v_call: TRBV27
d_call: .
j_call: TRBJ2-7
cdr3_aa: ASSFSGQGNYEQY

clone_size: few
v_call: TRBV29-1
d_call: .
j_call: TRBJ2-3
cdr3_aa: SVERARDYTDTQY

clone_size: .
v_call: TRBV2
d_call: TRBD2
j_call: TRBJ2-5
cdr3_aa: ASSDPRDSGGETQY

clone_size: .
v_call: TRBV10-3
d_call: TRBD1
j_call: TRBJ1-2
cdr3_aa: AISEPGTGKEVNYGYT

clone_size: .
v_call: TRBV28
d_call: TRBD1
j_call: TRBJ2-7
cdr3_aa: ASSGQGDEQY

clone_size: .
v_call: TRBV6-5
d_call: TRBD1
j_call: TRBJ2-2
cdr3_aa: ASSRTGGTGELF

clone_size: .
v_call: TRBV27
d_call: TRBD1
j_call: TRBJ2-3
cdr3_aa: ASSLITGATDTQY

clone_size: once
v_call: TRBV7-9
d_call: .
j_call: TRBJ2-2
cdr3_aa: ASSLAMAGASTGELF

clone_size: .
v_call: TRBV18
d_call: TRBD1
j_call: TRBJ2-5
cdr3_aa: ASSSQGQETQY

clone_size: .
v_call: TRBV4-3
d_call: .
j_call: TRBJ1-6
cdr3_aa: ASSQDVLDNSPLH

clone_size: .
v_call: TRBV27
d_call: .
j_call: TRBJ2-7
cdr3_aa: ASSPQPQGVSYEQY

clone_size: once
v_call: TRBV18
d_call: .
j_call: TRBJ2-5
cdr3_aa: ASSPSQETQY

clone_size: .
v_call: TRBV3-1/TRBV3-2
d_call: TRBD2
j_call: TRBJ2-7
cdr3_aa: ASGLAGSSEQY

clone_size: .
v_call: TRBV27
d_call: .
j_call: TRBJ2-2
cdr3_aa: ASSSSNTGELF

clone_size: .
v_call: TRBV4-1
d_call: .
j_call: TRBJ1-5
cdr3_aa: ASSPTIALDQPQH

clone_size: .
v_call: TRBV4-3
d_call: .
j_call: TRBJ1-2
cdr3_aa: ASSQGRYEDGYT

clone_size: .
v_call: TRBV5-1
d_call: TRBD1
j_call: TRBJ2-3
cdr3_aa: ASSSGQGTHTQY

clone_size: .
v_call: TRBV27
d_call: .
j_call: TRBJ2-7
cdr3_aa: ASSFTGFEQY

clone_size: .
v_call: TRBV19
d_call: .
j_call: TRBJ1-2
cdr3_aa: ASSMKGEANYGYT

clone_size: .
v_call: TRBV7-2
d_call: TRBD2
j_call: TRBJ2-6
cdr3_aa: ASLSGGSGANVLT

clone_size: .
v_call: TRBV6-2/TRBV6-3
d_call: TRBD1
j_call: TRBJ1-1
cdr3_aa: ASSMTGVRTEAF

clone_size: .
v_call: TRBV5-6
d_call: .
j_call: TRBJ1-1
cdr3_aa: ASSRPGPAGEAF

clone_size: .
v_call: TRBV7-8
d_call: .
j_call: TRBJ1-1
cdr3_aa: ASSLLGGDPGRTEAF

clone_size: .
v_call: TRBV10-2
d_call: .
j_call: TRBJ1-2
cdr3_aa: ASSEAGRSYGYT

clone_size: .
v_call: TRBV29-1
d_call: TRBD1
j_call: TRBJ2-1
cdr3_aa: SVQTGVDEQF

clone_size: .
v_call: TRBV9
d_call: .
j_call: TRBJ1-6
cdr3_aa: ASSAGHSYNSPLH

clone_size: .
v_call: TRBV19
d_call: .
j_call: TRBJ1-1
cdr3_aa: ASSHQGQRNTEAF

clone_size: few
v_call: TRBV12-3/TRBV12-4
d_call: TRBD1
j_call: TRBJ2-7
cdr3_aa: ASSVTGYEQY

clone_size: .
v_call: TRBV4-3
d_call: .
j_call: TRBJ1-1
cdr3_aa: ASSHGEMNTEAF

clone_size: .
v_call: TRBV7-3
d_call: .
j_call: TRBJ1-6
cdr3_aa: ASSSTGINSPLH

clone_size: .
v_call: TRBV5-1
d_call: TRBD2
j_call: TRBJ2-3
cdr3_aa: ASSFQGLAGADTQY

clone_size: .
v_call: TRBV10-2
d_call: TRBD1
j_call: TRBJ1-6
cdr3_aa: ASSDRGTNSPLH

clone_size: .
v_call: TRBV20-1
d_call: .
j_call: TRBJ2-4
cdr3_aa: SATDRNIQY

clone_size: .
v_call: TRBV12-3/TRBV12-4
d_call: .
j_call: TRBJ1-6
cdr3_aa: AIKTGNSPLH

clone_size: .
v_call: TRBV29-1
d_call: .
j_call: TRBJ2-2
cdr3_aa: SVGRTGNTGELF

clone_size: once
v_call: TRBV18
d_call: .
j_call: TRBJ1-4
cdr3_aa: ASSPGQANEKLF

clone_size: .
v_call: TRBV24-1
d_call: TRBD1
j_call: TRBJ2-3
cdr3_aa: ATSDHGQEADTQY

clone_size: .
v_call: TRBV27
d_call: TRBD1
j_call: TRBJ2-5
cdr3_aa: ASSLNHRDRGAETQY

clone_size: .
v_call: TRBV6-6
d_call: .
j_call: TRBJ1-5
cdr3_aa: ASTLRGARQPQH

clone_size: .
v_call: TRBV6-5
d_call: TRBD1
j_call: TRBJ1-1
cdr3_aa: ASSYRQGVVSEAF

clone_size: .
v_call: TRBV19
d_call: .
j_call: TRBJ1-4
cdr3_aa: ASALHGARQKLF

clone_size: .
v_call: TRBV27
d_call: TRBD2
j_call: TRBJ2-5
cdr3_aa: ATMGGFLETQY

clone_size: .
v_call: TRBV19
d_call: .
j_call: TRBJ2-5
cdr3_aa: ASSTESGETQY

clone_size: .
v_call: TRBV5-4
d_call: .
j_call: TRBJ1-2
cdr3_aa: ASSASRAANYGYT

clone_size: .
v_call: TRBV27
d_call: .
j_call: TRBJ2-7
cdr3_aa: ASRRLRGIGSYEQY

clone_size: .
v_call: TRBV7-2
d_call: .
j_call: TRBJ2-5
cdr3_aa: ASSWTKGETQY

clone_size: .
v_call: TRBV2
d_call: .
j_call: TRBJ2-5
cdr3_aa: ASSDGRTRGGTQY

clone_size: .
v_call: TRBV27
d_call: TRBD1
j_call: TRBJ1-1
cdr3_aa: ASGPGQGAHAEAF

clone_size: few
v_call: TRBV20-1
d_call: .
j_call: TRBJ2-7
cdr3_aa: SVGDPYEQY

clone_size: few
v_call: TRBV19
d_call: .
j_call: TRBJ2-1
cdr3_aa: ASTGEDSYNEQF

clone_size: few
v_call: TRBV18
d_call: TRBD2
j_call: TRBJ2-5
cdr3_aa: ASSRSGGQETQY

clone_size: .
v_call: TRBV18
d_call: .
j_call: TRBJ2-3
cdr3_aa: ASSPQGTDTQY

clone_size: .
v_call: TRBV5-4
d_call: .
j_call: TRBJ2-5
cdr3_aa: ASSPRAVTETQY

clone_size: .
v_call: TRBV6-6
d_call: TRBD1
j_call: TRBJ1-6
cdr3_aa: ASSYSPGQGGSPLH

clone_size: .
v_call: TRBV4-1
d_call: .
j_call: TRBJ2-7
cdr3_aa: ASSQESAYEQY

clone_size: medium-sized
v_call: TRBV5-4
d_call: .
j_call: TRBJ1-6
cdr3_aa: ASSLQGFDNSPLH

clone_size: .
v_call: TRBV20-1
d_call: .
j_call: TRBJ1-5
cdr3_aa: SASDPRGSNQPQH

clone_size: .
v_call: TRBV28
d_call: .
j_call: TRBJ2-2
cdr3_aa: ASSSYTGELF